One and the same sample provided the 13 T cell receptor beta chains below, sequenced in a study of cytomegalovirus exposure and HLA in healthy donors. With 60 Vbeta and 13 Jbeta primers, the PCR was carried out. TCRdb's copy holds only in-frame clones and misses some; the assay was immunoSEQ multiplex PCR. There are 210,000 or so clones in the sample; 83% occur only once, and about 1.4% lies in the top ten. Input material: PBMCs. Receptors were obtained from a girl aged 10 to 17 in good health and CMV-seronegative.

The CDR3 here is CASSFFGGTEQFF. Here the CDR3 DNA reads TGTGCCAGCAGCTTCTTCGGCGGGACTGAGCAGTTCTTC. The genes are TRBV7-8 and TRBJ2-1; a possible D gene is TRBD2 (6 bases). Germline assignment: CDR1 SGHVS and CDR2 FQNEAQ. The CDR3 extends over 13 amino acids. V was clipped by 3 bases and J by 9 bases, with 12 bases between them.

The chain links TRBV28 to TRBJ1-2; D may be TRBD1 (6 bases). Between the trimmed V and J ends, which lost 3 bases and 7 bases, there was a span of 15 bases. Germline CDR1 reads MDHEN; CDR2 reads SYDVKM. The CDR3 contains 14 residues. CDR3 nucleotides: TGTGCCAGCAGTTTTGACGACAGGAAGGTTGGCTACACCTTC. Translation: CASSFDDRKVGYTF.

CDR3 DNA: TGTGCCAGCAGATTTGGACTAGCGGGAGTCAATGAGCAGTTCTTC. Its translation is CASRFGLAGVNEQFF. The V and J genes are TRBV27 and TRBJ2-1, with 13 nucleotides matching TRBD2. CDR1 is MNHEY and CDR2 is SMNVEV in the germline V gene (reference sequence). Trimming took 6 bases from V and 6 from J; bases not matched to a gene: 5. The CDR3 has 15 residues.

The chain uses TRBV28 and TRBJ1-5, with 7 nucleotides matching TRBD1. This CDR3 spans 16 amino acids. J was trimmed by 4 bases and V by 2 bases; bases with no gene match: 8. Per the germline V gene, CDR1 is MDHEN and CDR2 is SYDVKM. The DNA for the CDR3 is TGTGCCAGCAGTTTAACCGGGACAGAACAAAATCAGCCCCAGCATTTT. Translated, it gives CASSLTGTEQNQPQHF.

This sequence joins TRBV6-1 and TRBJ2-7, with a tentative D call TRBD2 (7 bases). Deletions cut 3 bases from V and 5 bases from J, with 29 bases between. This CDR3 region has 19 residues. Per germline, CDR1 MNHNS and CDR2 SASEGT. The CDR3 loop reads CASSDPAGASRITKDEQYF. The DNA for the CDR3 is TGTGCCAGCAGTGACCCCGCGGGGGCCTCGCGAATCACAAAAGACGAGCAGTACTTC.

The V call is TRBV7-9, the J call TRBJ2-5, with D possibly TRBD2 on 6 matching bases. Germline CDR1 SEHNR, CDR2 FQNEAQ (reference sequence). V lost 2 bases, J lost 2 bases, and 12 bases lay in between. The CDR3 length is 15 residues. In DNA, the CDR3 is TGTGCCAGCAGCTTACCCGGGAGTCGGCAAGAGACCCAGTACTTC. It encodes CASSLPGSRQETQYF.

The chain joins TRBV27 to TRBJ1-2; 7 positions agree with TRBD1. This CDR3 has 15 amino acids. J was trimmed by 4 bases and V by 6 bases; bases with no gene match: 11. Germline V lookup: CDR1 MNHEY, CDR2 SMNVEV (reference sequence). CDR3 in amino acids: CASRRQPTGSYGYTF. The CDR3 DNA reads TGTGCCAGCAGGCGCCAACCGACAGGGAGCTATGGCTACACCTTC.

The chain recombines TRBV4-3 with TRBJ2-7; D possibly corresponds to TRBD2 (7 bases). Germline values: CDR1 LGHNA, CDR2 YSLEER. V was shortened by 6 bases and J by 3 bases, with 18 bases between the two germline ends. This CDR3 is 15 amino acids long. The CDR3 is CASRYSVGGLYEQYF. In DNA form, the CDR3 reads TGCGCCAGCAGGTATTCTGTCGGGGGGCTCTACGAGCAGTACTTC.

This clone was observed a handful of times. J is TRBJ1-5 and V is TRBV6-1; D remains ambiguous. The CDR3 runs 14 residues. V gave up 0 bases and J gave up 12 bases, with 15 bases separating them. The germline V gene encodes CDR1 MNHNS and CDR2 SASEGT. The DNA for the CDR3 is TGTGCCAGCAGTGAAGCACAGTCGCTTCCATACCAGCATTTT. Translation gives CASSEAQSLPYQHF.

In this sample, this clone turned up once. This chain links TRBV28 with TRBJ2-1; 8 positions agree with TRBD2. The CDR3 has 18 amino acids. The ends lost 3 bases at V and 3 bases at J; junction bases unmatched: 13. Germline V gene lookup returns CDR1 MDHEN and CDR2 SYDVKM. The CDR3 DNA is TGTGCCAGCAGTTTCTGGTGGCCGAGCGGGAGCTTCTACAATGAGCAGTTCTTC. Amino acid sequence: CASSFWWPSGSFYNEQFF.

V gene TRBV30 combines with J gene TRBJ1-2; 9 bases align to TRBD1. Germline loops: CDR1 GTSNPN, CDR2 SVGIG (reference sequence). V was clipped by 4 bases and J by 2 bases; unmatched bases: 5. This CDR3 region has 14 residues. CDR3 sequence: CAWIPDRGNYGYTF. In DNA form, the CDR3 reads TGTGCCTGGATTCCGGACAGGGGAAACTATGGCTACACCTTC.

The chain uses TRBV27 and TRBJ2-7, with 9 bases that match TRBD2. There are 17 residues in the CDR3. V shed 5 bases, J shed 0 bases, and the junction held 11 bases outside the gene matches. The germline CDR1 and CDR2 sequences are MNHEY and SMNVEV (reference sequence). As DNA, the CDR3 is TGTGCCAGCAGTCCCATGGGACTAGCAGACCGCTCCTACGAGCAGTACTTC. Translating it yields CASSPMGLADRSYEQYF.

The genes are TRBV7-3 and TRBJ2-5; the match to TRBD1 covers 7 bases. The CDR3 consists of 13 residues. Germline V gene lookup returns CDR1 SGHTA and CDR2 FQGTGA. With V trimmed by 2 bases and J by 14 bases, 11 bases remained unmatched. This CDR3 is CASSLLIGDRPYF. The CDR3 DNA sequence: TGTGCCAGCAGCTTACTGATAGGGGACAGACCATACTTC. The variable domain in full, with the rest retrieved from reference TRBV7-3 and TRBJ2-5, is GAGVSQTPSNKVTEKGKYVELRCDPISGHTALYWYRQSLGQGPEFLIYFQGTGAADDSGLPNDRFFAVRPEGSVSTLKIQRTERGDSAVYLCASSLLIGDRPYFGPGTRLLVL.